This T cell receptor beta chain is drawn from a study of post-analysis software for immune sequencing data. The study, taken as a whole, reports: Higher frequency in patients than in controls was seen for about 5 TRBV segments, with TRBV5-6, TRBV5-1 and TRBV20-1 among them.

Built from TCR beta cDNA, the libraries had unique molecular identifiers in them. TCRdb reanalysed the PCR reads using MiXCR and keeps one entry per CDR3 protein. The table shows roughly 620,000 distinct CDR3 sequences, with 40% to 50% occurring only once. The CDR3 runs to 16 residues. Looked up from germline, CDR1 is SEHNR and CDR2 is FQNEAQ (reference sequence). Trimming removed 0 bases at V and 3 bases at J, with 13 bases between. Only one count was recorded for this clonotype. What it binds is unknown. The TCR originated in a girl between 5 and 17 years old with multiple sclerosis. The chain recombines TRBV7-9 with TRBJ2-3; no definite D call. The sample was blood. The CDR3, as DNA: TGTGCCAGCAGCTTAGCAACGTCCCAAGGGACAGATACGCAGTATTTT. Amino acids: CASSLATSQGTDTQYF.